The clone carrying this T cell receptor beta chain came up a few times. Its antigen is unknown. There are 11 residues in the CDR3. CDR1 SGHRS and CDR2 YFSETQ come from the germline V gene. Trimming left V 7 bases short and J 4 bases short, with 9 bases between. Use of 60 Vbeta and 13 Jbeta primers characterized the PCR. TCRdb's table, derived via immunoSEQ multiplex PCR, lists solely in-frame clones and lacks some. Here the sample spans under 150,000 clones, just under 85% being singletons. This entry comes from a study of cytomegalovirus exposure and HLA in healthy donors. Findings of the study overall: One variant, a missense change in DCLRE1C, was linked in a later analysis to TCR beta V- and J-gene trimming. HLA alleles were associated with 15,000 to 20,000 TCR beta sequences in a later analysis at 0.05 false discovery rate.

Sequencing was done on a sample of PBMCs. The chain joins TRBV5-1 to TRBJ2-7, with D uncertain. This receptor was obtained from a man aged 40-49 years in good health and CMV-seropositive. The CDR3 nucleotides read TGCGCCAGCCGAGGTCCTTACGAGCAGTACTTC. Translation gives CASRGPYEQYF.